These T cell receptor beta chains were read from a single sample in a study of blood T cells in healthy people across ages. TCRdb analysed the 5' RACE reads with MiXCR anew, one entry per CDR3 protein. The sample has about 1,600,000 distinct CDR3 sequences, 42% seen once. Input material: blood. The receptors originated from a woman aged 18-29 years in good health. CDR3s include the opening cysteine and the closing phenylalanine or tryptophan.

length	J	V	CDR3
15	TRBJ2-1	TRBV15	CATRTGTGSYNEQFF
12	TRBJ1-6	TRBV20-1	CSAIRDNSPLHF
15	TRBJ1-1	TRBV7-2	CASSLVRGGGTEAFF
15	TRBJ2-2	TRBV5-1	CASSLGWANTGELFF
14	TRBJ1-4	TRBV28	CASGGGGNNEKLFF
16	TRBJ2-7	TRBV21-1	CASSKLGTPDSYEQYF
14	TRBJ2-5	TRBV20-1	CSATLIAGGNEQYF
15	TRBJ2-1	TRBV12-3/TRBV12-4	CTSSLLQLLDNEQFF
14	TRBJ1-2	TRBV10-3	CAISEGTGAIGYTF
18	TRBJ2-3	TRBV3-1	CASSQGSWGGGSTDTQYF
16	TRBJ2-5	TRBV5-1	CASSTQAGLAVETQYF
15	TRBJ1-2	TRBV11-1	CASSSTGGDYYGYTF
16	TRBJ2-5	TRBV28	CASSPHSGGYQETQYF
13	TRBJ2-1	TRBV6-1	CASSEGGHNEQFF
15	TRBJ2-7	TRBV7-2	CASSFSTGTHDEQYF
15	TRBJ2-3	TRBV10-3	CAISGAAGVSDTQYF
16	TRBJ2-2	TRBV19	CASSPRVSPQAGELFF
13	TRBJ2-5	TRBV7-2	CASSLYRQGTQYF
16	TRBJ1-1	TRBV20-1	CSARASDSRVVTEAFF
15	TRBJ1-1	TRBV2	CASTPVLTGPTEAFF
22	TRBJ2-1	TRBV15	CATSRDLKAGLAGARIYNEQFF
13	-	TRBV15	CATSRDEGVEQYF